Shown below are 16 T cell receptor beta chains from a single sample sequenced in a study of T and B cells in COVID-19 patients. BIOMED2 TRB-A/B primer pools were used in multiplex TRB PCR. TCRdb fed the multiplex PCR reads into MiXCR, producing one record per CDR3 protein. The sample includes some 11,000 distinct CDR3 sequences, 30% to 35% of them seen just once. TRB was amplified from about 260-540 ng of blood genomic DNA. The specimen sequenced was blood. Receptor source: a human donor with active COVID-19.

This CDR3 is CASSSDGLTHEKLFF. The CDR3 nucleotides are TGTGCCAGCAGTTCCGACGGGTTGACACATGAAAAACTGTTTTTT. V is TRBV5-4 and J is TRBJ1-4; D is unclear. Trimming shortened V by 5 bases and J by 6 bases, and 17 bases separated the two germline ends. The CDR3 covers 15 residues. The germline V gene encodes CDR1 SGHNT and CDR2 YYREEE (reference sequence).

This clonotype is categorized as medium-sized (0.01 to 0.1%). The CDR3, as DNA: TGTGCCAGCAGCGCGGGACAGTGGAATGAAAAACTGTTTTTT. It yields the protein CASSAGQWNEKLFF. The chain has TRBV5-5 and TRBJ1-4; TRBD1 matches at 7 bases. The germline CDR1 and CDR2 sequences are SGHKS and YYEKEE (reference sequence). The length of the CDR3 is 14 residues. Trimming at V came to 4 bases and at J to 5 bases, leaving 5 bases not matched to a gene.

This clonotype came up a few times. The genes are TRBV6-6 and TRBJ2-7; 8 nucleotides match TRBD1. V shed 6 bases, J shed 2 bases, and the junction held 6 bases outside the gene matches. This CDR3 comprises 14 residues. Germline V gene sequence: CDR1 MNHNY, CDR2 SVGAGI (reference sequence). The CDR3 DNA reads as TGTGCCAGCAGCGAATCAGGGGGCCCCTACGAGCAGTACTTC. Translated, it gives CASSESGGPYEQYF.

The chain combines TRBV20-1 with TRBJ2-3; a possible D gene is TRBD2 (5 bases). The CDR3 covers 11 residues. The V gene lost 6 bases and the J gene lost 6 bases, with 10 bases spanning the gap. CDR1 is DFQATT and CDR2 is SNEGSKA in the germline V gene (reference sequence). CDR3 nucleotides: TGCAGTGCCGGACTCACGGATACGCAGTATTTT. Amino acids: CSAGLTDTQYF.

This chain joins TRBV5-4 and TRBJ1-5; tentatively, D is TRBD1 (6 bases). V lost 5 bases to trimming and J lost 7 bases, with 13 bases between them. Germline V CDR1 and CDR2: SGHNT, YYREEE (reference sequence). The CDR3 contains 13 residues. The CDR3 nucleotides read TGTGCCAGCAGTGCTACAGGGTTGCAGCCCCAGCATTTT. It translates to CASSATGLQPQHF.

By frequency in the sample, this clonotype is medium-sized. The chain joins TRBV18 to TRBJ2-1, with D possibly matching TRBD2 (5 bases). CDR3 size: 13 residues. Germline V gene data show CDR1 as KGHSH and CDR2 as LQKENI. V lost 4 bases, J lost 9 bases, and 13 bases lay in between. The CDR3 spells CASSRVGVSEQFF. The CDR3 nucleotides read TGTGCCAGCTCACGGGTCGGGGTCTCTGAGCAGTTCTTC.

Worth noting for this clonotype: A single base separates this from a much larger clone, so it may be a read error. This rearrangement joins TRBV19 to TRBJ2-1; the match to TRBD1 covers 7 bases. This CDR3 has 16 amino acids. With V trimmed by 3 bases and J by 4 bases, 9 bases remained unmatched. The germline gives CDR1 LNHDA, CDR2 SQIVND (reference sequence). CDR3 sequence (DNA): TGTGCCAGTAGTATCTTCGGGACAGTGCCGTACAATGAGCAGTTCTTC. This codes for CASSIFGTVPYNEQFF.

The chain couples TRBV5-5 to TRBJ1-1; 8 positions match TRBD1. The CDR3 length is 14 residues. Germline V CDR1 and CDR2: SGHKS, YYEKEE (reference sequence). After removal of 4 bases from V and 0 bases from J, the junction contained 2 bases not matched to a gene. CDR3: CASSPDRVNTEAFF. The CDR3 bases are TGTGCCAGCAGCCCGGACAGGGTGAACACTGAAGCTTTCTTT.

The J gene is TRBJ2-5, the V gene TRBV5-5; tentatively, D is TRBD1 or TRBD2 (6 bases each). With 5 bases removed from V and 2 bases from J, the gap between germline ends came to 16 bases. Germline V gene sequence: CDR1 SGHKS, CDR2 YYEKEE (reference sequence). The CDR3 extends over 15 amino acids. The CDR3 loop is CASSLTGALQETQYF. The CDR3 DNA reads TGTGCCAGCAGTTTGACGGGGGCTCTTCAAGAGACCCAGTACTTC.

The gene calls are TRBV24-1 and TRBJ1-5; 11 bases are shared with TRBD1. V lost 3 bases and J lost 4; bases outside the gene matches: 1. CDR1 KGHDR and CDR2 SFDVKD come from the germline V gene. This CDR3 contains 15 residues. The CDR3 sequence: CATSDGTGGNQPQHF. The CDR3 nucleotides read TGTGCCACCAGTGATGGGACAGGGGGTAATCAGCCCCAGCATTTT.

This chain joins TRBV6-6 and TRBJ2-5, with 8 bases matching TRBD2. The CDR3 length is 15 residues. J lost 5 bases, V lost 6 bases, and 11 bases had no gene match. Per the germline V gene, CDR1 is MNHNY and CDR2 is SVGAGI (reference sequence). CDR3 coding DNA: TGTGCCAGCAGCCCGGCGGGGGGCGAGGGTGAGACCCAGTACTTC. It codes for CASSPAGGEGETQYF.

This clonotype is medium-sized (0.01 to 0.1%) within its sample. The chain links TRBV29-1 to TRBJ2-3, with D perhaps matching TRBD1 (6 bases). The germline gives CDR1 SQVTM, CDR2 ANQGSEA. Trimming took 4 bases from V and 1 from J, leaving 15 bases between them. This CDR3 spans 15 amino acids. CDR3 coding DNA: TGCAGCGTTGGTCCCGGGACAAAAGGCACAGATACGCAGTATTTT. It codes for CSVGPGTKGTDTQYF.

J is TRBJ2-1 and V is TRBV20-1; unclear D gene. The CDR3 totals 15 residues. Germline V lookup: CDR1 DFQATT, CDR2 SNEGSKA (reference sequence). The V gene lost 4 bases and the J gene lost 0 bases, with 13 bases spanning the gap. CDR3 bases: TGCAGTGCTACCCCACCCAGGAGCTCCTACAATGAGCAGTTCTTC. It is translated as CSATPPRSSYNEQFF.

This clonotype is medium-sized. This chain uses TRBV29-1 with TRBJ1-3; D gene uncertain. V shed 7 bases and J shed 0 bases, with 10 bases lying between them. CDR1 SQVTM and CDR2 ANQGSEA come from the germline V gene. The CDR3 has 13 residues. CDR3 amino acids: CSGAGDSGNTIYF. The DNA of the CDR3 is TGCAGCGGGGCTGGAGACTCTGGAAACACCATATATTTT.

This clonotype has a handful of counts. This sequence joins TRBV6-6 and TRBJ1-4, with D possibly being TRBD1 (6 bases). The CDR3 extends over 13 amino acids. Trimming pared 5 bases from V and 4 bases from J, leaving 8 bases between. CDR1 is MNHNY and CDR2 is SVGAGI in the germline V gene (reference sequence). The CDR3 DNA is TGTGCCAGCAGTAGGGACATTAATGAAAAACTGTTTTTT. Amino acid sequence: CASSRDINEKLFF.

This clonotype was counted a few times. The V and J genes are TRBV10-3 and TRBJ1-4; TRBD1 matches at 8 bases. The CDR3 runs to 14 residues. V was clipped by 4 bases and J by 8 bases; unmatched bases: 6. Germline assignment: CDR1 ENHRY and CDR2 SYGVKD. CDR3 sequence: CAISGTGRVEKLFF. DNA of the CDR3: TGTGCCATCAGTGGGACAGGGCGAGTCGAAAAACTGTTTTTT.